The rows below give T cell receptor beta chains drawn from one sample of a study of graft-versus-host responses after intestinal transplantation. This table comes from immunoSEQ multiplex PCR, and its TCRdb copy is limited to in-frame clones, with some not included. The table shows over 80,000 clones, with about 90% occurring only once. For these TCRs, the target antigens are not known. The sample here was unstimulated CD8+ T cells sorted from spleen or lymph node cells, taken before transplant. All receptors derive from a human donor who was the organ donor for an intestinal transplant. CDR3s leave out the opening cysteine and the closing phenylalanine or tryptophan. A D gene is named only where the DNA matches it firmly. Size is stated for part of the rows, as once, few or many counts, or as a class when the clone is expanded.

TRBD1 . TRBV4-1 ASSTGVSSYEQY
. . TRBV29-1 SVEESEYEQY
. . TRBV7-9 ASSSWDKETQY
. . TRBV15 ATSAAESSYEQY
TRBD1 . TRBV5-4 ASSFTGGEQY
. . TRBV11-2 ASSLSRGESEQY
. . TRBV7-2 ASSLEWGGDGYT
TRBD2 . TRBV6-4 ASSGSGGATDTQY
TRBD2 once TRBV25-1 ASSLPGAGGPDTQY
. . TRBV4-1 ASTPGGGHSTDTQY
. . TRBV5-4 ASSLGAREVSYEQY
TRBD1 . TRBV7-8 ASSFDRVSNQPQH
. . TRBV27 ASSYQGSSYEQY
TRBD2 . TRBV27 ASSLPGGSRTYNEQF
TRBD1 . TRBV9 ASSVGRGLTNYGYT
. . TRBV5-1 ASSLTGIYNEQF
. . TRBV7-3 ASSLGQNTEAF
. . TRBV10-3 AISESGLTGLNSPLH
TRBD2 . TRBV6-5 ASSLSSGGYEQY
. . TRBV9 ASSATRGEQY
TRBD1 . TRBV7-3 ASSPGGQDETQY
. . TRBV19 ASSGEGVGTQY